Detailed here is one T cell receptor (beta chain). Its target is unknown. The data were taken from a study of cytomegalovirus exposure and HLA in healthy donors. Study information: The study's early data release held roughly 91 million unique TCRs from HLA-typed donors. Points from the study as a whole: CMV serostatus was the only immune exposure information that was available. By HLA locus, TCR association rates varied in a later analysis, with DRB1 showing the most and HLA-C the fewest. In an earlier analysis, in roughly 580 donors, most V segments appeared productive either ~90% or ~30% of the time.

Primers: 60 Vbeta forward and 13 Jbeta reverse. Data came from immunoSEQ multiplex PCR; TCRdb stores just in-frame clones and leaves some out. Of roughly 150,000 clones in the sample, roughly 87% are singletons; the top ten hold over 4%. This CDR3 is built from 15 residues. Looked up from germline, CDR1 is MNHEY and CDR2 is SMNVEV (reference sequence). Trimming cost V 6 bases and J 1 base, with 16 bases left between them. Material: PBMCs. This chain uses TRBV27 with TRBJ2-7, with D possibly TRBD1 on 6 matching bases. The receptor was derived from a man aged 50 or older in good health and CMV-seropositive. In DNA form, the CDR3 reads TGTGCCAGCAGAGACAAATTCGGGACATCCTACGAGCAGTACTTC. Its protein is CASRDKFGTSYEQYF.